This TCR beta chain appears in the sequencing data of a study of cytomegalovirus exposure and HLA in healthy donors (dated by TCRdb to about 2017). For context, the study as a whole: According to an earlier analysis of 587 of the donors, 150 million to 200 million T cells yielded roughly 100 million unique TCR beta sequences and 276 Gb of sequence data. In addition to the first cohort of roughly 700 subjects, a separate validation cohort of about 120 different subjects was used. The study was designed to test whether signatures of past pathogen exposure could be identified by cataloging public T cell receptors. Typing coverage varied by locus: 629-630 donors for A, B, C, DRB1 and DQB1; approximately 500 for DQA1; around 610 for DPA1; roughly 450 for DPB1. A later analysis re-examined previously published TCR beta repertoires from about 670 donors and added high-resolution HLA genotyping to investigate patterns of TCR occurrence. Rather than drawing on any new phenotypic data, the later analysis identified candidate immune exposures from TCR beta sequences and the way those sequences occurred across donors. Genome-wide SNP genotypes for about three fifths of the roughly 670 donors were used in a later genetic analysis, which treated that subset as a discovery cohort. The study combined high-throughput TCR immunosequencing, statistical association of individual TCRs with disease status, and machine learning to predict cytomegalovirus infection status. About 280 gigabases of sequencing data and 78 million or so unique TCR sequences were included in an early release covering 500 to 750 HLA-typed donors. Using immunosequencing, the study profiled T cell repertoires from about 650 subjects and related those repertoires to cytomegalovirus serostatus. Across about 380 genotyped donors of the cohort, an average of 235,054 unique TCR beta nucleotide sequences per donor were sequenced, and around 20% of those sequences were non-productive. To decide whether each TCR beta V gene segment behaved as functional or pseudogenic, an earlier analysis of some 570 of the donors relied on high-throughput TCR beta sequencing. All discovery cohort repertoires had been generated using a single sequencing platform. Both class I and class II loci were covered by HLA typing, at four-digit resolution. Of the approximately 400 genotyped donors, roughly 80% fell in the genetic ancestry cluster associated with self-reported Caucasian donors. Donor age, sex, ethnicity and CMV serostatus were compiled together with the repertoire data. Four to six DR-DQ haplotypes were handled as single units for association and clustering because linkage in the cohort was strong.

This clone was detected only once. No antigen is known for it. No clone much larger than this one lies a single base away; base qualities are absent. The library came from the immunoSEQ multiplex PCR assay. For the multiplex PCR, a mixture combining 60 forward primers for TCR Vbeta segments and 13 reverse primers for TCR Jbeta segments was used. Amplification of the CDR3 region of rearranged TCR beta genes was performed with a multiplex PCR assay on genomic DNA. The Illumina HiSeq System was used to sequence the amplified TCR beta libraries as 87-base-pair reads. On the authors' methods: A later analysis tallied 75 million to 85 million unique TCR beta chains across the 666 repertoires, and roughly 11 million of those chains were shared by two or more donors. To remove PCR and sequencing errors, raw reads were error-corrected and collapsed into unique sequences using a nearest-neighbor algorithm that merged closely related sequences. V, D and J gene segments were assigned by aligning CDR3 sequences to IMGT reference sequences. Each retained sequence needed at least a six-nucleotide match to both a V gene segment and a J gene segment. A rearrangement was called productive if the CDR3 had no stop codons and remained in frame with V and J, and every other rearrangement was called non-productive. CDR3 was defined according to IMGT convention as the region running from the second conserved V-encoded cysteine to the conserved J-encoded phenylalanine. In an earlier analysis of more than 550 of the donors, sequences lacking an unambiguous match to a single V gene segment were excluded. An earlier analysis of over 450 of the donors classified V segments as functional when productive rearrangements were above 56.7% and as segregating when the standard deviation between donors was above 5%. To diagnose cytomegalovirus status from the catalog of TCR beta chain sequences, a statistical classification framework was built. In a later analysis, TCR nucleotide sequences were compared against IMGT/GENE-DB human TR gene sequences so that V and J genes could be assigned. Using the TCRdist pipeline, a later analysis assigned CDR3 sequences along with most-parsimonious VDJ recombination scenarios. In a later analysis, each TCR beta chain was defined by its CDR3 amino acid sequence together with its V-gene family, and reads without a unique V-gene family were excluded. To address suspected cross-contamination and a sequencing artifact, a later analysis removed over 500 highly shared, low-generation-probability nucleotide sequences. In a later analysis, a clonal expansion index for each public chain was calculated from normalized within-repertoire ranks of inferred template counts. In a later analysis, generation probabilities were computed using a VDJ recombination model fitted to out-of-frame rearrangements, and the results were checked against IGoR. In a later analysis, hypergeometric tests were used to score TCR-TCR, TCR-HLA and TCR-CMV co-occurrence, with a repertoire-size bias correction applied to TCR pairs. To estimate false discovery rates, a later analysis permuted the HLA or CMV assignments 20 times. In a later analysis, co-occurring TCRs were grouped using DBSCAN, and TCRdist sequence similarity was added for clustering within HLA-allele-positive subsets. Repertoires with fewer than 30,000 or more than 120,000 public chains were left out of co-occurrence clustering, as were five repertoires with anomalous nucleotide sharing. What TCRdb holds here is the immuneACCESS table cut down to in-frame rearrangements. Part of the clones is not present; checked against another copy, under half of the missing clones reflect an unresolved V gene, and the others are unexplained. V and J calls plus clone size are reproduced from that table; the DNA served to infer D and trimming. This sample is represented by approximately 210,000 clones; roughly four fifths of them were singletons. 1.5% to 2% of the sample rests with the top ten.

In total, 600 or so healthy bone marrow donors made up the cohort. All cohort members were sampled while nominally healthy, although unrecorded immune exposures were likely present. The donor tested CMV seronegative, placing the donor among the roughly 340 seronegative members of the cohort. A peripheral blood sample was provided by each donor, and peripheral blood mononuclear cells were used for TCR beta sequencing. Genomic DNA extraction from the blood cell samples was performed with the Qiagen DNeasy Blood Extraction Kit. The CDR3 covers 13 residues, taking in both the cysteine and the phenylalanine. Of all the DNA, just the CDR3 is kept, 39 bases in frame from base 1. Taken from the germline V gene (reference sequence), the CDR1 and CDR2 loops are GTSNPN and SVGIG. V loses 8 bases, J loses 4 bases, and the germline ends lie 15 bases apart. What the research found in general, with its limitations: This cohort had only TCR beta chains sequenced, and the lack of alpha or paired-chain data limited which features could be detected. According to a later analysis, most CMV-associated TCR beta chains appeared to be HLA-restricted, and the HLA associations seemed to be driven largely by CMV exposure. According to a later analysis, TCR association rates differed among HLA loci, with DRB1 alleles showing the most associated TCRs and HLA-C alleles showing the fewest. A later genetic analysis associated a missense DCLRE1C variant with V-gene and J-gene trimming of TCR beta chains, and an independent cohort replicated the association. A further reported finding was that TCR beta sequences accurately predicted the HLA-A and HLA-B alleles for most subjects in the first cohort. The 87-base-pair reads could not distinguish some IMGT-functional V segments, including TRBV6-2 and TRBV6-3, so those segments were excluded. The authors suggested that the approach could potentially be generalized to other disease states and immunological phenotypes. For the cohort, immune exposure information was limited to CMV serostatus. Broadly in line with IMGT annotations, most TCR beta V segments showed up in productive rearrangements about 87% or about 30% of the time in an earlier analysis of some 590 of the donors. In both the original and validation cohorts, the classifier was reported to diagnose cytomegalovirus status with high specificity and sensitivity. A cluster of highly shared sequence variants was judged likely to be a technical artifact of the sequencing pipeline. The study gave a list of 150 to 200 TCR beta chains associated with cytomegalovirus. In a later analysis, HLA-associated TCR beta chains showed more clonal expansion and lower generation probabilities than non-associated chains that were equally common. Specific HLA alleles were associated with over 15,000 TCR beta sequences at a false discovery rate of 0.05 in a later analysis. Most TCR sequences were seen in very few donors, while some public TCRs were found in many individuals. Three of the identified cytomegalovirus-associated TCR beta chains were confirmed in vitro to be specific for cytomegalovirus antigens. Approximately 18 rarely observed V segments, including chromosome 9 orphons, were excluded from the earlier analysis of 550 to 700 of the donors because counts were too low. When HLA alleles, especially DR and DQ, strongly co-occurred, attributing TCR associations to individual alleles was difficult. Sequencing depth was assumed to be roughly uniform across donors in the presence/absence analyses, though that assumption may not hold. Because some donors lacked HLA typing at each locus, the association tests relied only on the typed subset. Correlated functional status among segregating V segments might be attributable to linkage disequilibrium, but an unknown experimental factor could not be ruled out. According to a later genetic analysis, donors in an Asian-associated ancestry cluster had fewer N-insertions in productive TCRs than the approximately 670-donor mean. Several of the top co-occurrence clusters appeared to be linked to parvovirus B19, influenza, CMV and Epstein-Barr virus, according to a later analysis.

The TCR comes from a man aged 18 to 30 in good health and CMV-seronegative. Recombination linked TRBV30 to TRBJ1-5; 5 matching bases give a weak D call of TRBD1. Sequenced sample: PBMCs. The bases read TGTGCCGCCTCGCCGGGGGGGAATCAGCCCCAGCATTTT. Its translation is CAASPGGNQPQHF.